The 10 T cell receptor beta chains given below trace back to one sample, sequenced in a study of cytomegalovirus exposure and HLA in healthy donors. The PCR ran on 60 Vbeta and 13 Jbeta primers. Sequencing was performed with immunoSEQ multiplex PCR; in TCRdb, only in-frame clones are kept and a portion is missing. The table has 150,000 to 200,000 clones, roughly 78% seen once. The sample was PBMCs. Source of these receptors: a boy between 10 and 17 years old in good health and CMV-seronegative.

Only one count was recorded for this clone. The V gene is TRBV7-2, the J gene TRBJ1-2; no firm D call. With 3 bases removed from V and 3 bases from J, the gap between germline ends came to 14 bases. Germline assignment: CDR1 SGHTA and CDR2 FQGNSA. This CDR3 is 15 amino acids long. CDR3 bases: TGTGCCAGCAGCTTGTCTCTATCTCCATACTATGGCTACACCTTC. It codes for CASSLSLSPYYGYTF.

V is TRBV6-6 and J is TRBJ2-1; 12 nucleotides line up with TRBD2. Germline CDR1 reads MNHNY; CDR2 reads SVGAGI (reference sequence). With 6 bases clipped from V and 7 bases from J, the junction kept 7 bases outside the gene matches. The CDR3 totals 15 residues. The CDR3 DNA follows: TGTGCCAGCAGCCCTCTAGCGGGAGGGCTAAATGAGCAGTTCTTC. Translation: CASSPLAGGLNEQFF.

This sequence joins TRBV4-3 and TRBJ1-2; TRBD1 aligns across 7 bases. The CDR3 length is 12 residues. Per germline, CDR1 LGHNA and CDR2 YSLEER. With 6 bases clipped from V and 3 bases from J, the junction kept 1 base outside the gene matches. The CDR3 bases are TGCGCCAGCAGAGGGGGCGACTATGGCTACACCTTC. Its protein product is CASRGGDYGYTF.

The chain's CDR3 is CASSLVVGSHTEAFF. Written as DNA, the CDR3 is TGTGCCAGCAGCTTAGTAGTCGGTTCCCACACTGAAGCTTTCTTT. This chain joins TRBV7-6 and TRBJ1-1; D remains unclear. CDR3 length: 15 residues. Trimming removed 1 base from V and 3 bases from J, with 12 bases in between. CDR1 and CDR2 from the germline V gene are SGHVS and FNYEAQ.

The V and J genes are TRBV6-1 and TRBJ2-3, with TRBD2 matching over 8 bases. The CDR3 length is 14 residues. Germline trimming cut 7 bases from V and 2 bases from J; bases unmatched to any gene: 5. Germline values: CDR1 MNHNS, CDR2 SASEGT. The CDR3 here is CASTPGLATDTQYF. For the CDR3, the DNA is TGTGCCAGCACTCCTGGACTAGCCACAGATACGCAGTATTTT.

This clone was counted a few times. The J gene is TRBJ2-7, the V gene TRBV19; weak D call: TRBD2 (6 bases). Trimming shortened V by 3 bases and J by 5 bases, and 17 bases separated the two germline ends. CDR1 is LNHDA and CDR2 is SQIVND in the germline V gene (reference sequence). The CDR3 is 15 residues long. Here the CDR3 DNA reads TGTGCCAGTAGTATGCGCGGGGCTATCGGCCACGAGCAGTACTTC. Protein product: CASSMRGAIGHEQYF.

This rearrangement joins TRBV30 to TRBJ1-6; D remains unclear. The CDR3 covers 12 residues. The V gene lost 1 base and the J gene lost 14 bases, with 12 bases spanning the gap. Looked up from germline, CDR1 is GTSNPN and CDR2 is SVGIG (reference sequence). In nucleotides, the CDR3 is TGTGCCTGGAGTGACGGGGATCGGGCCCTCCACTTT. This encodes CAWSDGDRALHF.

This chain joins TRBV6-5 and TRBJ2-2; TRBD1 matches at 9 bases. Unmatched junction bases numbered 5, after V lost 5 bases and J lost 4 bases. There are 15 residues in the CDR3. Germline V gene lookup returns CDR1 MNHEY and CDR2 SVGAGI. CDR3 protein: CASSAGQGTTGELFF. For the CDR3, the DNA is TGTGCCAGCAGTGCCGGACAGGGGACCACCGGGGAGCTGTTTTTT.

The V gene is TRBV6-5, the J gene TRBJ2-3; the D is unclear. This CDR3 is 13 amino acids long. CDR1 and CDR2 (germline): MNHEY, SVGAGI. Trimming took 0 bases from V and 3 from J, leaving 4 bases between them. The CDR3 here is CASSYSSTDTQYF. The CDR3 DNA sequence: TGTGCCAGCAGTTACTCGAGTACAGATACGCAGTATTTT.

The chain recombines TRBV10-2 with TRBJ2-7; tentative D call: TRBD2 (6 bases). Trimming left V 0 bases short and J 6 bases short, with 12 bases between. The CDR3 spans 14 residues. Looked up from germline, CDR1 is WSHSY and CDR2 is SAAADI. CDR3 loop: CASSESSEGSEQYF. The CDR3 nucleotides read TGCGCCAGCAGTGAGTCGTCGGAGGGCTCCGAGCAGTACTTC.